The rows below give T cell receptor beta chains drawn from one sample of a study of identifying expanded T cells in peripheral blood. Generated by immunoSEQ multiplex PCR, the TCRdb table keeps only in-frame clones and is missing some. The sample comprises around 57,000 clones, 87% of which are singletons, and around 4.6% rests with the top ten. The sequencing input was blood. These receptors were obtained from a person between 18 and 70 years old in good health. CDR3s include the opening cysteine and the closing phenylalanine or tryptophan. D genes are given only for firm matches. Clone size is stated in some rows and not others, as once, few, many or a class when expanded.

d_call | clone_size | j_call | v_call | cdr3_nt | cdr3_aa
NA | once | TRBJ2-7 | TRBV6-5 | TGTGCCAGCAGTTTTACGGAAAGCTCCTACGAGCAGTACTTC | CASSFTESSYEQYF
TRBD1 | NA | TRBJ1-5 | TRBV29-1 | TGCAGCGTTTCTAATGGACAGGTCCATCAGCCCCAGCATTTT | CSVSNGQVHQPQHF
NA | NA | TRBJ1-5 | TRBV30 | TGTGCCTGGAGTCCAAGACAGGTCCTGTATAGCAATCAGCCCCAGCATTTT | CAWSPRQVLYSNQPQHF
TRBD1 | once | TRBJ2-2 | TRBV7-9 | TGTGCCAGCAGCTTGGTCGGACAGGGGTACACCGGGGAGCTGTTTTTT | CASSLVGQGYTGELFF
TRBD2 | few | TRBJ2-1 | TRBV6-4 | TGTGCCAGCAGTGAACTAGCGGGAGATGTCCATGAGCAGTTCTTC | CASSELAGDVHEQFF
NA | NA | TRBJ2-5 | TRBV28 | TGTGCCAGCAGACTACCCGACCAAGAGACCCAGTACTTC | CASRLPDQETQYF
NA | NA | TRBJ1-4 | TRBV6-1 | TGTGCCAGCAGTGATAGCCGGGGGGGCCCCGAAAAACTGTTTTTT | CASSDSRGGPEKLFF
NA | NA | TRBJ2-3 | TRBV7-7 | TGTGCCAGCAGCTTAGCGGGAGTAGGAGATACGCAGTATTTT | CASSLAGVGDTQYF
TRBD2 | once | TRBJ2-1 | TRBV18 | TGTGCCAGCTCACCGGGACTAGCGGGAGTCAATGAGCAGTTCTTC | CASSPGLAGVNEQFF
TRBD1 | NA | TRBJ2-7 | TRBV28 | TGTGCCAGCAGTTTACAGGGGGCGAGCTCCTACGAGCAGTACTTC | CASSLQGASSYEQYF
NA | once | TRBJ2-7 | TRBV7-9 | TGTGCCAGCAGCCCACCCCTGCCCGGGACTCGCGCTAGGGAGCAGTACTTC | CASSPPLPGTRAREQYF
NA | NA | TRBJ2-6 | TRBV10-2 | TGCGCCAGCAGTGAGTCGGGATGGGGGAACTCTGGGGCCAACGTCCTGACTTTC | CASSESGWGNSGANVLTF
TRBD1 | NA | TRBJ2-2 | TRBV19 | TGTGCCAGTAGTGAACAGGGGGCCCGAGGCGGGGAGCTGTTTTTT | CASSEQGARGGELFF
TRBD2 | NA | TRBJ2-1 | TRBV6-4 | TGTGCCAGCAGTGCAGCGGGGGACCCTAATGAGCAGTTCTTC | CASSAAGDPNEQFF
TRBD1 | once | TRBJ1-1 | TRBV7-6 | TGTGCCAGCAGCAGAGACAGGGATACTGAAGCTTTCTTT | CASSRDRDTEAFF
TRBD2 | NA | TRBJ2-1 | TRBV6-4 | TGTGCCAGCAGTGTAAAAGCGGGATCCTACAATGAGCAGTTCTTC | CASSVKAGSYNEQFF
NA | NA | TRBJ2-7 | TRBV5-1 | TGCGCCAGCAGCCGCGAGATCACCTACGAGCAGTACTTC | CASSREITYEQYF
NA | once | TRBJ1-3 | TRBV6-5 | TGTGCCAGCAGTTTCGGGACAGGAAACACCATATATTTT | CASSFGTGNTIYF
TRBD1 | NA | TRBJ2-7 | TRBV27 | TGTGCCAGCAGTCCGGGACAGGGGGCCTACGAGCAGTACTTC | CASSPGQGAYEQYF
NA | NA | TRBJ1-2 | TRBV18 | TGTGCCAGCTCACCACCGGACAGTCCCGATGGCTACACCTTC | CASSPPDSPDGYTF
TRBD2 | NA | TRBJ2-5 | TRBV5-1 | TGCGCCAGCAGCTTAGTGGGACTAGCAGGAGAGACCCAGTACTTC | CASSLVGLAGETQYF
TRBD1 | NA | TRBJ2-7 | TRBV5-4 | TGTGCCAGCAGTCGACAGGGGCTAAGTAACGACGAGCAGTACTTC | CASSRQGLSNDEQYF
TRBD1 | NA | TRBJ2-5 | TRBV11-3 | TGTGCCAGCAGCTTAGGAGGGGGCGGCGCGGAGACCCAGTACTTC | CASSLGGGGAETQYF
TRBD2 | NA | TRBJ2-3 | TRBV6-4 | TGTGCCAGCAGTGACCTAGCGGGAGGGAACACAGATACGCAGTATTTT | CASSDLAGGNTDTQYF
TRBD1 | few | TRBJ2-3 | TRBV18 | TGTGCCAGCTCACCACGTCCCAGGGGGCTAGATACGCAGTATTTT | CASSPRPRGLDTQYF
TRBD1 | NA | TRBJ1-1 | TRBV11-2 | TGTGCCAGCATTTTCTCAGGGGGCACTGAAGCTTTCTTT | CASIFSGGTEAFF
NA | NA | TRBJ2-6 | TRBV7-3 | TGTGCCAGCAGCCTAAATACGGCTGGGGCCAACGTCCTGACTTTC | CASSLNTAGANVLTF
TRBD2 | NA | TRBJ2-7 | TRBV10-3 | TGTGCCATCATGGCGGGGGACTCCTACGAGCAGTACTTC | CAIMAGDSYEQYF
NA | NA | TRBJ2-7 | TRBV28 | TGTGCCAGCAGTTTAGAAGGCAGGGGCTACGAGCAGTACTTC | CASSLEGRGYEQYF
NA | NA | TRBJ2-1 | TRBV6-6 | TGTGCCAGCAGTTACCGGGATGAGCAGTTCTTC | CASSYRDEQFF
TRBD2 | few | TRBJ2-3 | TRBV6-4 | TGTGCCAGCAGTGACTCGCCAGCGGGGGGAGCAGATACGCAGTATTTT | CASSDSPAGGADTQYF
TRBD2 | NA | TRBJ2-3 | TRBV6-4 | TGTGCCAGCAGTTCTAGCGGCGCGGAAGATACGCAGTATTTT | CASSSSGAEDTQYF
NA | NA | TRBJ2-4 | TRBV4-1 | TGCGCCAGCAGCCAAAGAAATGTCAGAAACATTCAGTACTTC | CASSQRNVRNIQYF
NA | once | TRBJ1-1 | TRBV28 | TGTGCCAGCAGTTTAGGGTACACTGAAGCTTTCTTT | CASSLGYTEAFF
NA | few | TRBJ2-3 | TRBV10-1 | TGCGCCAGCAGTGGGATAGGAAGGGATACGCAGTATTTT | CASSGIGRDTQYF
TRBD1 | NA | TRBJ1-4 | TRBV28 | TGTGCCAGCAGTTCCACAGGGGGCGCCTCTGGAAAACTGTTTTTT | CASSSTGGASGKLFF
TRBD1 | NA | TRBJ2-7 | TRBV7-9 | TGTGCCAGCAGCTTCCAGGGGGCCCCCTACGAGCAGTACTTC | CASSFQGAPYEQYF
NA | NA | TRBJ2-2 | TRBV11-1 | TGTGCCAGCTTGGGGGAACAGGGAGGGAGGGAGCTGTTTTTT | CASLGEQGGRELFF
TRBD1 | few | TRBJ1-2 | TRBV5-4 | TGTGCCAGCAGCCTACAGGGGGCAGATGGCTACACCTTC | CASSLQGADGYTF
TRBD2 | NA | TRBJ2-3 | TRBV18 | TGTGCCAGCTCACCGCTAAGCGGGGGTACTAGCACAGATACGCAGTATTTT | CASSPLSGGTSTDTQYF
TRBD1 | NA | TRBJ2-2 | TRBV6-1 | TGTGCCAGCAGTGAAGACAGGGGGTCGGCCACCGGGGAGCTGTTTTTT | CASSEDRGSATGELFF
TRBD1 | NA | TRBJ1-2 | TRBV4-2 | TGTGCCAGCAGCCAAGAGGGACAGGCCTATGTCTACACCTTC | CASSQEGQAYVYTF
NA | NA | TRBJ1-1 | TRBV14 | TGTGCCAGCAGCCAAGAAGAGATCACTGAAGCTTTCTTT | CASSQEEITEAFF
NA | NA | TRBJ2-1 | TRBV27 | TGTGCCAGCAGTTTATCGTCCGCTAATGAGCAGTTCTTC | CASSLSSANEQFF
NA | few | TRBJ1-3 | TRBV7-2 | TGTGCCAGCAGCTTACAGGTCTCTGGAAACACCATATATTTT | CASSLQVSGNTIYF